This T cell receptor beta chain was retrieved from a study of CD8 T cells in ankylosing spondylitis. The sample holds a few counts of this clonotype. TCRdb analysed the 5' RACE reads with MiXCR anew, one entry per CDR3 protein. The data show fewer than 400,000 distinct CDR3 sequences, roughly 15% seen once. Source material: blood, either unsorted or a sorted T cell fraction (not recorded which). This clonotype was obtained from a male donor with ankylosing spondylitis or in good health (not recorded which).

For the CDR3, the DNA is TGTGCCAGCAGTAGACAGGGCTTGAGCAATCAGCCCCAGCATTTT. It translates to CASSRQGLSNQPQHF. The chain links TRBV28 to TRBJ1-5; 7 bases agree with TRBD1. CDR1 MDHEN and CDR2 SYDVKM come from the germline V gene. The CDR3 spans 15 residues. Losses at the gene ends were 5 bases for V and 1 base for J; bases not matched to a gene: 5.